This T cell receptor beta chain stems from a study of blood T cell repertoires in COVID-19. Measured with immunoSEQ multiplex PCR; TCRdb has only the in-frame clones, and not every one. The sample consists of over 250,000 clones, around 89% of them appearing once. There are 15 residues in the CDR3. The ends were cut back, 1 base at V and 6 bases at J, with 15 bases in the middle. Germline CDR1 and CDR2: SGHAT and FQNNGV. Among Cohort 3 donors, those recovered had two negative PCRs, clearance, or symptom resolution. The specimen sequenced was PBMCs or T cells enriched from blood (not recorded which). The TCR was taken from a man aged 35-49 years who had recovered from COVID-19. The V call is TRBV11-2, the J call TRBJ1-1; D gene uncertain. This CDR3 is CASSLVRGGQPEAFF. The DNA of the CDR3 is TGTGCCAGCAGCTTAGTTCGGGGTGGGCAGCCTGAAGCTTTCTTT. Using reference TRBV11-2 and TRBJ1-1 for the parts outside the CDR3, the full variable domain is EAGVAQSPRYKIIEKRQSVAFWCNPISGHATLYWYQQILGQGPKLLIQFQNNGVVDDSQLPKDRFSAERLKGVDSTLKIQPAKLEDSAVYLCASSLVRGGQPEAFFGQGTRLTVV.